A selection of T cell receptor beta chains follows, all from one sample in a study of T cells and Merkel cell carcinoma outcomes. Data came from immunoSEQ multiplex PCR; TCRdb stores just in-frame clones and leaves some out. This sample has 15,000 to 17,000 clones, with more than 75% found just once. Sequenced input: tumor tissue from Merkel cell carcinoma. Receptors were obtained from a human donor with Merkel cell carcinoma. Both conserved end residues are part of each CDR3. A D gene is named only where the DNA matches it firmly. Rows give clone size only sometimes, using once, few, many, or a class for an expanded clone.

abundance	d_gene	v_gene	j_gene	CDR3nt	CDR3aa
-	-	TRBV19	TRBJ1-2	TGTGCCAGTAGTACCGATGAGAGGGCGTTGGTAGTTGGCTACACCTTC	CASSTDERALVVGYTF
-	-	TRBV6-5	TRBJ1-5	TGTGCCAGCAGCCGGACTATGGGGAGCAATCAGCCCCAGCATTTT	CASSRTMGSNQPQHF
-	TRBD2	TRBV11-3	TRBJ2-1	TGTGCCAGCAGCCAACAGACTAGCGGGGGCCCAGAGCAGTTCTTC	CASSQQTSGGPEQFF
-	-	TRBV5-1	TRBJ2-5	TGCGCCAGCAGCTTGGGAGGGACGGAAGAGACCCAGTACTTC	CASSLGGTEETQYF
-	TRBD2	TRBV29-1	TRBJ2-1	TGCAGCGTTGCTCGAAGCGGGGGGGATAACAATGAGCAGTTCTTC	CSVARSGGDNNEQFF
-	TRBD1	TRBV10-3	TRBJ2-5	TGTGCCATCAGTGAGCCTCTGGGGACAGGGGCCGCAGGTCGAGAGACCCAGTACTTC	CAISEPLGTGAAGRETQYF
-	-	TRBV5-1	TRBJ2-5	TGCGCCAGCAGCTCCTCTGGGTGGGTCCAAGAGACCCAGTACTTC	CASSSSGWVQETQYF
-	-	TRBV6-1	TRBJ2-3	TGTGCCAGCACAGGAATCTCTATTGTAGATACGCAGTATTTT	CASTGISIVDTQYF
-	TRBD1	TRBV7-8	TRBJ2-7	TGTGCCAGCAGCTCCCGGGACAGGGTCGGGGAGCAGTACTTC	CASSSRDRVGEQYF
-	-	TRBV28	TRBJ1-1	TGTGCCAGCAGTTCTCCGACCGCCGGCGGTTGGAAAGCTTTCTTT	CASSSPTAGGWKAFF
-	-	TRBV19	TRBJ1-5	TGTGCCAGTAGTATTAACGTAGGGAGCAGCAATCAGCCCCAGCATTTT	CASSINVGSSNQPQHF
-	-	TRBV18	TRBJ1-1	TGTGCCAGCTCACGAGGGGGTTTGAACACTGAAGCTTTCTTT	CASSRGGLNTEAFF
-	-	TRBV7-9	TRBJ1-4	TGTGCCAGCAGCCCTACCTGGTTGCGGGGGCCTTTTGAAAAACTGTTTTTT	CASSPTWLRGPFEKLFF
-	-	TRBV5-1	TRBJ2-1	TGCGCCAGCAGCTTGTTGCGGGACATTTACAATGAGCAGTTCTTC	CASSLLRDIYNEQFF
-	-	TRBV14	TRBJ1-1	TGTGCCAGCAGCCACGGGGAGGAGAGGAACACTGAAGCTTTCTTT	CASSHGEERNTEAFF
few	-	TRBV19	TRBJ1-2	TGTGCCAGTAGTATCGTGACAGGAATGTTTGGCTACACCTTC	CASSIVTGMFGYTF
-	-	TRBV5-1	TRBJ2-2	TGCGCCAGCAGCGGCGACACTGGGGAGCTGTTTTTT	CASSGDTGELFF
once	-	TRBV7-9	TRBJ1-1	TGTGCCAGCAGCTTAGAGGATGGGGGCACTGAAGCTTTCTTT	CASSLEDGGTEAFF
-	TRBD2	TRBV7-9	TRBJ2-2	TGTGCCAGCAGCCGGAACCCTAGCGGGGGGAACACCGGGGAGCTGTTTTTT	CASSRNPSGGNTGELFF
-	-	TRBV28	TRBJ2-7	TGTGCCAGCAGTTTCTTAAGGGCGACCTACGAGCAGTACTTC	CASSFLRATYEQYF
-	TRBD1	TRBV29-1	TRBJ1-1	TGCAGCGTCCGGGACAGGGGGCTGAACACTGAAGCTTTCTTT	CSVRDRGLNTEAFF
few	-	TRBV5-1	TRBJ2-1	TGCGCCAGCAGCTTGGGGGGGGCCTATAACAATGAGCAGTTCTTC	CASSLGGAYNNEQFF
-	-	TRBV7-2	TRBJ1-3	TGTGCCAGCAGCTTATCCCTCAGAGCCACCATATATTTT	CASSLSLRATIYF
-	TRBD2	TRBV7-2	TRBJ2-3	TGTGCCAGCAGCCCCCAAGCGGGAGCCCGGGCAGATACGCAGTATTTT	CASSPQAGARADTQYF
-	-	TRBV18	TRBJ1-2	TGTGCCAGCTCACCAGACAGAGACTATAGCTACACCTTC	CASSPDRDYSYTF
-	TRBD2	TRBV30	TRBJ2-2	TGTGCCTGGACCAATTCGGGGACTAGCGGGAAACGAGAGCTGTTTTTT	CAWTNSGTSGKRELFF
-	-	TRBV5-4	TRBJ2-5	TGTGCCAGCAGCAGAGCCCACGAAATTACTTCGGGTGCCACCCAGTACTTC	CASSRAHEITSGATQYF
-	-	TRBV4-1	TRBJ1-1	TGCGCCAGCAGCCACTACTTAAGTCAGGGGCACACTGAAGCTTTCTTT	CASSHYLSQGHTEAFF
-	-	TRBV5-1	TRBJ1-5	TGCGCCAGCAGCTTGACGGGGGCGAGGAATCAGCCCCAGCATTTT	CASSLTGARNQPQHF
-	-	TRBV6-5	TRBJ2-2	TGTGCCAGCAGGCAGGGGCCGGACACCGGGGAGCTGTTTTTT	CASRQGPDTGELFF
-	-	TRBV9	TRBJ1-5	TGTGCCAGCAGCGTAGCAGGGGCCATCAATCAGCCCCAGCATTTT	CASSVAGAINQPQHF
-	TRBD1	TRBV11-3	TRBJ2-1	TGTGCCAGCAGCCGACAGGGTTCTGGTGAGCAGTTCTTC	CASSRQGSGEQFF
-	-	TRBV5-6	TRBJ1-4	TGTGCCAGCAGCCCCGGACGGGCCCTTAATGAAAAACTGTTTTTT	CASSPGRALNEKLFF
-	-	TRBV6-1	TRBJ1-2	TGTGCCAGCAGCCCGGGACCAAACTATGGCTACACCTTC	CASSPGPNYGYTF
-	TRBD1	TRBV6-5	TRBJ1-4	TGTGCCAGCAGTAGGGGACAGGGGAATGAAAAACTGTTTTTT	CASSRGQGNEKLFF
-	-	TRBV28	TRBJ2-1	TGTGCCAGCAGTTTAGAAGCCTACAATGAGCAGTTCTTC	CASSLEAYNEQFF
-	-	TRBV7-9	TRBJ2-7	TGTGCTTTGGGGGGATCCTACGAGCAGTACTTC	CALGGSYEQYF
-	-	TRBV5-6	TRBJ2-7	TGTGCCAGCAGCTTGGGGCAGGGTTCCTACGAGCAGTACTTC	CASSLGQGSYEQYF
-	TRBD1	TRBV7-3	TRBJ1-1	TGTGCCAGCAGCGCGCGGTCAGGGGGCGCGAGCCCCACTGAAGCTTTCTTT	CASSARSGGASPTEAFF
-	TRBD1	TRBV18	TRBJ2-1	TGTGCCAGCTCACCACCCCGGGACAGGGTAAACTACAATGAGCAGTTCTTC	CASSPPRDRVNYNEQFF
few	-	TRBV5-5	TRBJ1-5	TGTGCCAGCAGCTTGGAACAGGGTGGGAGTCAGCCCCAGCATTTT	CASSLEQGGSQPQHF
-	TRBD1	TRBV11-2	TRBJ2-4	TGTGCCAGCAGTACCCTCGGGACAGTTCCGGGCGTTCAGTACTTC	CASSTLGTVPGVQYF
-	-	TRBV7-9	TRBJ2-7	TGTGCCAGCAGCATCGAGACCGAGCAGTACTTC	CASSIETEQYF
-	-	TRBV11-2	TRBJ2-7	TGTGCCAGCAGCTTCCAATACGAGCAGTACTTC	CASSFQYEQYF
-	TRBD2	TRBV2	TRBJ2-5	TGTGCCAGCAGCCCAGTGGGCGGGAGGGCCCCAGAGACCCAGTACTTC	CASSPVGGRAPETQYF
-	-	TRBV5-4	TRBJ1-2	TGTGCCAGCAGCCCTCCGGGTATAATATATGGCTACACCTTC	CASSPPGIIYGYTF
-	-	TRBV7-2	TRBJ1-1	TGTGCCAGCCGACCGGGTCAAAACTTGAACACTGAAGCTTTCTTT	CASRPGQNLNTEAFF
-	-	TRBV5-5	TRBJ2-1	TGTGCCAGCAGCTTTTTGGACGAAGGGCAGTTCTTC	CASSFLDEGQFF
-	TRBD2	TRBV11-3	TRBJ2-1	TGTGCCAGCAGTACTAGCGGGATCTATGAGCAGTTCTTC	CASSTSGIYEQFF
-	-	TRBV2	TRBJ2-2	TGTGCCAGCACATCAAACGCCCTCAGGGAGCTGTTTTTT	CASTSNALRELFF
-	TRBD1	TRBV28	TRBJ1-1	TGTGCCAGCAGTCCCGGGACAGGGTTGGACACTGAAGCTTTCTTT	CASSPGTGLDTEAFF
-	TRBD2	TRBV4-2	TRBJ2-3	TGTGCCAGCAGCCAAGAGAATAGCGGGGGCCCTAACACAGATACGCAGTATTTT	CASSQENSGGPNTDTQYF
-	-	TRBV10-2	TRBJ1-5	TGCGCCAGCAGTGAAAACAGGTTGGCTCAGCCCCAGCATTTT	CASSENRLAQPQHF
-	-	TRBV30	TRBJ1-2	TGTGCCTGGACGCTGGACGCCTCACAGGGCTACACCTTC	CAWTLDASQGYTF
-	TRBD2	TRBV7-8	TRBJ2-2	TGTGCCAGCAGCTTTTTTAGCGGGAGGCCCACCGGGGAGCTGTTTTTT	CASSFFSGRPTGELFF
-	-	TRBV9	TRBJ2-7	TGTGCCAGCAGCGCTTACTCGGGGAATTACGAGCAGTACTTC	CASSAYSGNYEQYF
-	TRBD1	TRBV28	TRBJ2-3	TGTGCCAGCAGTTTATCCGCCGGACAGGGGGTAAGGACGCAGTATTTT	CASSLSAGQGVRTQYF
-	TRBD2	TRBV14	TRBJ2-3	TGTGCCAGCAGCCAAGTGGGTAGCGGGAGAGGAGATACGCAGTATTTT	CASSQVGSGRGDTQYF
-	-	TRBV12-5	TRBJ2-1	TGTGCTAGTGGTTACACGGGGGACCTCTCCTACAATGAGCAGTTCTTC	CASGYTGDLSYNEQFF